This is a list of T cell receptor beta chains from one sample in a study of cytomegalovirus exposure and HLA in healthy donors. Using immunoSEQ multiplex PCR, the repertoire was profiled, and TCRdb retains in-frame clones only, with some absent. Of roughly 120,000 clones listed, 6.5% to 9.5% are singletons. Sequencing was done on a sample of PBMCs. Every receptor here comes from a man aged 40-49 years in good health and CMV-seronegative. Each CDR3 is given with its conserved first and last residue. Not every row has a clone size; where given, it reads once, few, many or a size class.

V,size,CDR3
TRBV11-3,-,CASSLGRGSGEQFF
TRBV5-1,-,CASSSGTGGDGYTF
TRBV6-5,-,CASSPDRNTGELFF
TRBV6-5,few,CASSYTTGVGEKLFF
TRBV11-2,few,CASSAGQGYGYTF
TRBV29-1,few,CSGASGGSGAQYF
TRBV29-1,few,CSVRDRSNTEAFF
TRBV6-6,-,CASSYSLYEQYF
TRBV9,-,CASSAGHLTGELFF
TRBV7-9,few,CASSPQGTEAFF
TRBV29-1,-,CSVEGTSGGTNTGELFF
TRBV10-3,few,CAISPLGDEQYF
TRBV19,-,CASSSGGRTTDTQYF
TRBV9,-,CASSVRLAGGTNTGELFF
TRBV10-2,many,CAYRVETGELFF
TRBV13,-,CASSRRQGGQPQHF
TRBV7-9,-,CASSFFGGSGNTIYF
TRBV18,-,CASSPREIAGPGELFF
TRBV5-1,-,CASSLVVNMDEQYF
TRBV2,-,CASSEAGQLSSYNSPLHF
TRBV15,few,CATRPTGSYGYTF
TRBV7-2,-,CASSLAGTSTEAFF
TRBV19,few,CASTYSGDYQPQHF
TRBV11-2,few,CASSLERWGVAFF
TRBV2,few,CASSTQGFNSPLHF
TRBV6-5,few,CASSYDTSATNEKLFF
TRBV9,few,CASSVGGDTEAFF
TRBV9,few,CASSGTGDKNIQYF
TRBV19,few,CASSTQAGAQPQHF
TRBV7-6,-,CASSLGRQGRGETQYF
TRBV10-3,-,CAISDSQEGGANVLTF
TRBV7-9,-,CASSSVVEILEAFF
TRBV10-3,-,CAISTGTGGEDEQYF
TRBV6-6,once,CASSYRLAASTDTQYF
TRBV2,-,CASSERSGGASDTQYF
TRBV30,few,CAWTGGPYNEQFF
TRBV27,few,CASSWGISGSPLHF
TRBV21-1,few,CASSKWQGLVSLDGYTF
TRBV29-1,-,CSVAPGEYGYTF
TRBV9,-,CASSAGVAGFQDTQYF
TRBV7-8,-,CASSKQTGNTEAFF
TRBV6-1,-,CASNGQGADTQYF
TRBV18,few,CASSPRATDTQYF
TRBV16,-,CASSQEGAGQPQHF
TRBV7-5,few,CASLGGGAGGTQYF
TRBV5-6,-,CASRTSSTDTQYF
TRBV7-9,-,CASSPGTVENIQYF
TRBV5-4,-,CASGRVGEQFF
TRBV16,few,CASSQTHTGNTGELFF